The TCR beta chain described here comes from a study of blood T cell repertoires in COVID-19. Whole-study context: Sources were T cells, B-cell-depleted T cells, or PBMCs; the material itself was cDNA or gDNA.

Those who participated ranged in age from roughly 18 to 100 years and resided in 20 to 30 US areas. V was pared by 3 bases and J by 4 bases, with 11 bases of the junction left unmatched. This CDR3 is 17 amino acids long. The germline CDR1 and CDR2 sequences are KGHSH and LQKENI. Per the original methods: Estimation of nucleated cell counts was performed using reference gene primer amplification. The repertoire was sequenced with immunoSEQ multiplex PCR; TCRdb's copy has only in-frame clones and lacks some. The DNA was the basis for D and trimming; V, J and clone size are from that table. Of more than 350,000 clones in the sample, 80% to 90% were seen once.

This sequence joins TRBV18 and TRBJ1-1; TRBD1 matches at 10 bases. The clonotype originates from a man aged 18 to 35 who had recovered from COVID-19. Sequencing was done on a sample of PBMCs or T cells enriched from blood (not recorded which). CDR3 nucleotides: TGTGCCAGCTCACCCCTAACCGGACAGGGGGGTAGCACTGAAGCTTTCTTT. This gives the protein CASSPLTGQGGSTEAFF.